Here is one TCR beta chain with its context. It has no known antigen specificity. Base quality data are lacking; no much larger clone is found one base away. This entry comes from a study of T-cell memory formation after mild COVID-19 (dated by TCRdb to the early 2020s). Study-wide context: TCR sequence clusters from the two donors were largely donor specific. Two young, previously healthy adult volunteers, one female and one male, were included in the cohort. Longitudinal TCRalpha and TCRbeta repertoire sequencing tracked T-cell clones expanding and contracting after mild COVID-19 in a couple of donors. What the study reported, not specific to this receptor: The study included only a couple of mild cases, and larger cohorts that include severe cases with pre-infection samples were judged to be necessary. From day 15 to 85, contracting clones showed balanced CD4/CD8 phenotypes, whereas a second wave of clones that expanded from day 15 to 37 leaned towards CD4+. Contracting CD4+ clones turned up mainly in the CM and EM memory subsets, whereas EMRA was where CD8+ clones were enriched. Some responding clones were found in pre-infection memory, which suggests that pre-existing cross-reactive memory T cells took part in the SARS-CoV-2 response. The second-wave clones that peaked on day 37 were not confirmed to be SARS-CoV-2 specific.

The germline V gene encodes CDR1 SNHLY and CDR2 FYNNEI. V and J are truncated by 6 bases and 5 bases respectively, leaving an intervening sequence of 16 bases. The cysteine opens and the phenylalanine closes a CDR3 of 15 amino acids. Of the read, only the CDR3 DNA is kept; its 45 bases are in frame from base 1. These reads were obtained on an Illumina NovaSeq 6000. TCRalpha and TCRbeta cDNA libraries were built by 5'RACE with constant-segment primers, adding sample barcodes and unique molecular identifiers. RNA was extracted from every sample with Trizol reagent. Library amplification was performed in two PCR steps, and a second sample barcode and Illumina TruSeq adapters were introduced in the second step. The libraries were sequenced on an Illumina NovaSeq using 2 x 150 bp paired-end reads. The original pipeline was this. The reads were demultiplexed and collapsed into UMI-guided consensus sequences using migec v1.2.7. With mixcr v2.1.11, UMI consensuses were aligned to TRA and TRB V and J templates and assembled into clonotypes. Clonotypes were classified as expanded or contracted when called significant by both edgeR and NoisET, with noise models trained on biological replicates. For edgeR calls, the thresholds were a false discovery rate-adjusted p below 0.01 and a log2 fold-change of 1. As an exploratory analysis of dynamics, max-normalized trajectories of the 1000 most abundant clonotypes were examined by PCA with hierarchical clustering. The CD4 or CD8 phenotype of responding clones was assigned using the separately sequenced CD4+ and CD8+ repertoires. Through fastp at Q25 and MiXCR, TCRdb rebuilt clones from the public reads, retaining in-frame beta chains. Each record represents a unique CDR3 protein, reported with the most common genes and DNA among its rows. The authors' filters were not applied to this entry. Present in this sample are 450,000 or so distinct CDR3 sequences, roughly 23% of which were seen just once. Clones ranked in the top ten supply about an eighth of the sample.

Ficoll-Paque density gradient centrifugation was used to isolate PBMCs. The sequence was collected from an adult woman who had mild COVID-19 (a few samples of this study predate the infection). The sample titles of this study are shuffled in the database, so cell type and time point are left out; the donor was told from shared clones. Sequencing was performed on PBMCs or a T cell subset sorted from them (not recorded which). The chain is assembled from TRBV2 and TRBJ2-2; TRBD2 is a weak D gene call, 6 bases matching. Here the CDR3 is given as CASRGGTVETGELFF. The sequenced DNA is TGTGCCAGCAGGGGCGGGACGGTTGAGACCGGGGAGCTGTTTTTT. With the rest looked up from the reference TRBV2 and TRBJ2-2 genes rather than sequenced, the full variable domain is EPEVTQTPSHQVTQMGQEVILRCVPISNHLYFYWYRQILGQKVEFLVSFYNNEISEKSEIFDDQFSVERPDGSNFTLKIRSTKLEDSAMYFCASRGGTVETGELFFGEGSRLTVL.